Shown below are 31 T cell receptor beta chains from a single sample sequenced in a study of blood T cell repertoires in COVID-19. Clones were sequenced by immunoSEQ multiplex PCR, and TCRdb holds only the in-frame ones, with some missing. The sample includes about 120,000 clones, about 85% of them seen just once. Sequencing input: peripheral blood. Receptors originate from a human donor in a cohort sampled during active COVID-19.

The CDR3 nucleotides are TGTGCCAGCAGCCAAGGAGGGGCCTCGTCCTACGAGCAGTACTTC. It translates to CASSQGGASSYEQYF. The rearrangement links TRBV7-6 to TRBJ2-7, with TRBD2 as a possible D gene (6 bases). Trimming shortened V by 5 bases and J by 1 base, and 15 bases separated the two germline ends. Germline V gene data show CDR1 as SGHVS and CDR2 as FNYEAQ. The CDR3 length is 15 residues.

The chain joins TRBV12-5 to TRBJ2-3, with D hard to call. CDR1 is LGHNT, CDR2 FRNRAP, per germline. With 7 bases removed from V and 6 bases from J, the gap between germline ends came to 11 bases. The CDR3 loop spans 12 amino acids. CDR3 in DNA: TGTGCTAGTGCCGAATCCGGGGATACGCAGTATTTT. This codes for CASAESGDTQYF.

The genes are TRBV5-1 and TRBJ2-2; 9 nucleotides line up with TRBD1. V gave up 5 bases and J gave up 6 bases; unmatched junction bases: 8. Germline V gene sequence: CDR1 SGHRS, CDR2 YFSETQ. CDR3 length: 15 residues. The CDR3 DNA is TGCGCCAGCAGACCTGGACAGGGGTCATCCGGGGAGCTGTTTTTT. This translates into CASRPGQGSSGELFF.

The chain uses TRBV9 and TRBJ2-3, with TRBD2 identical over 14 bases. The CDR3 sequence is 17 residues long. Germline CDR1 SGDLS, CDR2 YYNGEE. Trimming took 4 bases from V and 5 from J; bases not matched to a gene: 9. CDR3 bases: TGTGCCAGCAGCCAACAAGGGACTAGCGGGGGTCAAGATACGCAGTATTTT. It translates to CASSQQGTSGGQDTQYF.

V is TRBV5-1 and J is TRBJ2-7; 7 bases are a match to TRBD1. The CDR3 covers 15 residues. Germline CDR1 and CDR2: SGHRS and YFSETQ. Trimming removed 4 bases from V and 2 bases from J; junction bases left unmatched: 9. DNA of the CDR3: TGCGCCAGCAGCCTAGGACAGGTGTCGACCTACGAGCAGTACTTC. Amino acids: CASSLGQVSTYEQYF.

This chain connects TRBV7-9 to TRBJ1-3; D is uncertain. CDR3 length: 16 residues. V lost 1 base and J lost 2, with 12 bases in between. Germline V gene sequence: CDR1 SEHNR, CDR2 FQNEAQ (reference sequence). As DNA, the CDR3 is TGTGCCAGCAGCTTAGGGCCCCCGGGAACTGGAAACACCATATATTTT. Its translation is CASSLGPPGTGNTIYF.

The chain has TRBV14 and TRBJ2-6, with unresolved D. Trimming left V 5 bases short and J 0 bases short, with 5 bases between. CDR3 size: 14 residues. The germline V gene has CDR1 SGHDN and CDR2 FVKESK. CDR3 in amino acids: CASSSRSGANVLTF. Written as DNA, the CDR3 is TGTGCCAGCAGCTCTCGCTCTGGGGCCAACGTCCTGACTTTC.

The chain couples TRBV27 to TRBJ2-2, with a weak D call TRBD2 (5 bases). Trimming left V 6 bases short and J 2 bases short, with 10 bases between. Germline V CDR1 and CDR2: MNHEY, SMNVEV (reference sequence). This CDR3 spans 14 amino acids. The CDR3 here is CASSTPGNTGELFF. CDR3 DNA sequence: TGTGCCAGCAGCACCCCGGGAAACACCGGGGAGCTGTTTTTT.

The chain employs TRBV6-2 or TRBV6-3 and TRBJ2-7, with 9 bases that match TRBD1. The J segment lost 6 bases and the V segment lost 2 bases, leaving 8 bases of the junction unmatched. CDR3 size: 15 residues. CDR1 is MNHEY, CDR2 SVGEGT, per germline. The CDR3 region is CASSYHGDRVSEQYF. The CDR3 region has the DNA TGTGCCAGCAGTTACCACGGGGACAGGGTTTCCGAGCAGTACTTC.

The V gene is TRBV5-5, the J gene TRBJ2-3; 15 bases are a match to TRBD2. The CDR3 covers 16 residues. Germline CDR1 reads SGHKS; CDR2 reads YYEKEE (reference sequence). The junction had 3 bases not matched to a gene; V was cut back by 2 bases and J by 5 bases. Here the CDR3 reads CASSLGLAGGEDTQYF. The CDR3 DNA reads TGTGCCAGCAGCTTAGGACTAGCGGGAGGGGAAGATACGCAGTATTTT.

The rearrangement joins TRBV5-6 to TRBJ2-7; tentatively, D is TRBD2 (5 bases). Germline CDR1 is SGHDT and CDR2 is YYEEEE. Trimming removed 0 bases from V and 7 bases from J, with 11 bases in between. This CDR3 region has 13 residues. The CDR3 nucleotides read TGTGCCAGCAGCTTGGAGCGGTCTGGGGAGCAGTACTTC. Its protein product is CASSLERSGEQYF.

The rearrangement links TRBV9 to TRBJ1-6; tentative D call: TRBD1 (5 bases). V was cut by 3 bases and J by 9 bases, with 13 bases left in between. Germline assignment: CDR1 SGDLS and CDR2 YYNGEE. The CDR3 contains 14 residues. The CDR3 DNA reads TGTGCCAGCAGCGCCGGACACCCTCCTTCACCCCTCCACTTT. Protein product: CASSAGHPPSPLHF.

V gene TRBV11-3 combines with J gene TRBJ2-6; D remains unclear. Germline-derived CDR1 and CDR2 are SGHNT and YENEEA. The CDR3 runs to 13 residues. Trimming shortened V by 5 bases and J by 1 base, and 3 bases separated the two germline ends. This CDR3 reads CASSESGANVLTF. In nucleotides, the CDR3 is TGTGCCAGCAGCGAGTCTGGGGCCAACGTCCTGACTTTC.

The chain carries TRBV21-1 and TRBJ1-5. TRBV21-1 is a pseudogene. CDR3 size: 17 residues. CDR3 amino acids: CASSSGGGPVSNQPQHF. CDR3 coding DNA: TGTGCCAGCAGCAGTGGAGGAGGGCCCGTTAGCAATCAGCCCCAGCATTTT.

The rearrangement joins TRBV24-1 to TRBJ2-2; TRBD1 agrees at 8 bases. This CDR3 region has 16 residues. From germline, CDR1 is KGHDR and CDR2 SFDVKD. The J segment lost 1 base and the V segment lost 8 bases, leaving 8 bases of the junction unmatched. The CDR3 spells CATTVAGTGNTGELFF. Here the CDR3 DNA reads TGTGCCACCACGGTGGCCGGGACAGGGAACACCGGGGAGCTGTTTTTT.

The genes are TRBV11-3 and TRBJ2-5; D remains unclear. V shed 4 bases and J shed 4 bases, with 4 bases lying between them. Germline CDR1 reads SGHNT; CDR2 reads YENEEA. The CDR3 covers 11 residues. CDR3 bases: TGTGCCAGCAGCTCCGGAGAGACCCAGTACTTC. Translating it yields CASSSGETQYF.

This sequence joins TRBV28 and TRBJ2-2, with D tentatively TRBD2 (5 bases). Germline V gene sequence: CDR1 MDHEN, CDR2 SYDVKM. V was cut by 5 bases and J by 0 bases, with 13 bases left in between. The CDR3 has 16 residues. The CDR3 spells CASSEGGLTNTGELFF. Here the CDR3 DNA reads TGTGCCAGCAGTGAGGGCGGCCTTACGAACACCGGGGAGCTGTTTTTT.

V and J are TRBV7-2 and TRBJ2-7; tentative D call: TRBD2 (6 bases). The CDR3 is 16 amino acids. The V gene's germline CDR1 is SGHTA and CDR2 FQGNSA. Trimming removed 5 bases at V and 4 bases at J, with 21 bases between. CDR3 sequence (DNA): TGTGCCAGCAGCGGCAACCTCAACGGGGGAGAGTACGAGCAGTACTTC. This encodes CASSGNLNGGEYEQYF.

The rearrangement joins TRBV11-2 to TRBJ1-1; possibly TRBD1 for D (5 bases). Germline CDR1 is SGHAT and CDR2 is FQNNGV. Trimming took 0 bases from V and 6 from J, leaving 14 bases between them. The CDR3 has 15 residues. The CDR3 DNA sequence: TGTGCCAGCAGCTTAGATTTACGGGGGAGTTCTGAAGCTTTCTTT. Its translation: CASSLDLRGSSEAFF.

V is TRBV29-1 and J is TRBJ1-2, with D possibly matching TRBD1 (6 bases). The germline V gene has CDR1 SQVTM and CDR2 ANQGSEA. CDR3 length: 14 residues. Trimming removed 3 bases at V and 1 base at J, with 12 bases between. The CDR3 bases are TGCAGCGTTGATGGTGTCAGGGGTAACTATGGCTACACCTTC. It translates to CSVDGVRGNYGYTF.

In this sample, this clone turned up once. The V call is TRBV7-9, the J call TRBJ2-5, with 9 bases lining up with TRBD2. With 4 bases clipped from V and 5 bases from J, the junction kept 11 bases outside the gene matches. CDR1 SEHNR and CDR2 FQNEAQ come from the germline V gene (reference sequence). There are 16 residues in the CDR3. CDR3 amino acids: CASSSLLAGLRETQYF. CDR3 in DNA: TGTGCCAGCAGCTCCCTCCTAGCGGGGTTACGGGAGACCCAGTACTTC.

The chain links TRBV7-9 to TRBJ2-3, with D hard to call. Trimming stripped 6 bases from V and 2 bases from J, with 12 bases between. The germline CDR1 and CDR2 sequences are SEHNR and FQNEAQ (reference sequence). CDR3 length: 14 residues. This CDR3 is CASRAAAPTDTQYF. CDR3 nucleotides: TGTGCCAGCAGGGCGGCCGCCCCCACAGATACGCAGTATTTT. The full variable domain, with the rest looked up from reference TRBV7-9 and TRBJ2-3, is DTGVSQNPRHKITKRGQNVTFRCDPISEHNRLYWYRQTLGQGPEFLTYFQNEAQLEKSRLLSDRFSAERPKGSFSTLEIQRTEQGDSAMYLCASRAAAPTDTQYFGPGTRLTVL.

This rearrangement joins TRBV7-6 to TRBJ2-6; the D is unclear. The CDR3 contains 15 residues. CDR1 is SGHVS and CDR2 is FNYEAQ in the germline V gene. The V gene lost 1 base and the J gene lost 4 bases, with 8 bases spanning the gap. For the CDR3, the DNA is TGTGCCAGCAGCTTAGGAGGTTACGGGGCCAACGTCCTGACTTTC. Translation: CASSLGGYGANVLTF.

V and J are TRBV10-3 and TRBJ2-1; D is undetermined. The CDR3 is made up of 16 amino acids. CDR1 ENHRY and CDR2 SYGVKD come from the germline V gene. Trimming stripped 2 bases from V and 5 bases from J, with 16 bases between. The CDR3 DNA sequence: TGTGCCATCAGTGAGGAGGTATTGCAGCCTAACAATGAGCAGTTCTTC. Amino acids: CAISEEVLQPNNEQFF.

The chain uses TRBV7-9 and TRBJ2-3; 8 nucleotides line up with TRBD2. V was pared by 5 bases and J by 4 bases, with 5 bases of the junction left unmatched. CDR3 length equals 14 residues. The germline CDR1 and CDR2 sequences are SEHNR and FQNEAQ (reference sequence). The CDR3 region has the DNA TGTGCCAGCAGCGTCGGACTAGCAGCAGATACGCAGTATTTT. As protein: CASSVGLAADTQYF.

This rearrangement joins TRBV7-2 to TRBJ1-1; D gene uncertain. Per germline, CDR1 SGHTA and CDR2 FQGNSA. V dropped 1 base and J dropped 2 bases, with 11 bases sitting between them. This CDR3 region has 15 residues. CDR3 region: CASSLVALTNTEAFF. In DNA form, the CDR3 reads TGTGCCAGCAGCTTAGTGGCCCTTACCAACACTGAAGCTTTCTTT.

The rearrangement joins TRBV10-3 to TRBJ2-3, with 11 bases aligning to TRBD2. The CDR3 extends over 15 amino acids. With 6 bases clipped from V and 6 bases from J, the junction kept 8 bases outside the gene matches. Germline V CDR1 and CDR2: ENHRY, SYGVKD. The CDR3 here is CAIRATSGVWDTQYF. The CDR3 DNA sequence: TGTGCCATCAGAGCGACTAGCGGGGTTTGGGATACGCAGTATTTT.

In its sample, this clone was seen once. The J gene is TRBJ1-4, the V gene TRBV27; D uncertain. Germline V lookup: CDR1 MNHEY, CDR2 SMNVEV (reference sequence). The CDR3 spans 15 residues. Trimming left V 3 bases short and J 1 base short, with 9 bases between. This CDR3 is CASSFLRETNEKLFF. Written as DNA, the CDR3 is TGTGCCAGCAGTTTTTTGCGAGAAACTAATGAAAAACTGTTTTTT.

The CDR3 reads CASSIVSGSSTDTQYF. CDR3 nucleotides: TGTGCCAGTAGTATAGTAAGTGGCAGTAGCACAGATACGCAGTATTTT. The V call is TRBV19, the J call TRBJ2-3; no reliable D call. This CDR3 is built from 16 residues. V lost 1 base and J 0 bases, leaving 11 bases between the germline ends. Germline values: CDR1 LNHDA, CDR2 SQIVND (reference sequence).

The J gene is TRBJ1-2, the V gene TRBV6-5, with TRBD1 as a possible D gene (5 bases). Trimming removed 10 bases at V and 4 bases at J, with 10 bases between. Germline CDR1 MNHEY, CDR2 SVGAGI. The CDR3 is 11 amino acids. The CDR3 loop is CAIDSLYGYTF. As DNA, the CDR3 is TGTGCCATCGACAGTCTCTATGGCTACACCTTC.

This clone was observed a handful of times. The chain employs TRBV30 and TRBJ2-5, with D hard to call. Germline assignment: CDR1 GTSNPN and CDR2 SVGIG (reference sequence). The CDR3 is 12 amino acids. Trimming took off 0 bases at V and 5 bases at J, with 7 bases between the two ends. The CDR3 spells CAWSVILETQYF. The CDR3 DNA is TGTGCCTGGAGTGTAATCCTGGAGACCCAGTACTTC. Complete variable domain (other parts from reference TRBV30 and TRBJ2-5): SQTIHQWPATLVQPVGSPLSLECTVEGTSNPNLYWYRQAAGRGLQLLFYSVGIGQISSEVPQNLSASRPQDRQFILSSKKLLLSDSGFYLCAWSVILETQYFGPGTRLLVL.